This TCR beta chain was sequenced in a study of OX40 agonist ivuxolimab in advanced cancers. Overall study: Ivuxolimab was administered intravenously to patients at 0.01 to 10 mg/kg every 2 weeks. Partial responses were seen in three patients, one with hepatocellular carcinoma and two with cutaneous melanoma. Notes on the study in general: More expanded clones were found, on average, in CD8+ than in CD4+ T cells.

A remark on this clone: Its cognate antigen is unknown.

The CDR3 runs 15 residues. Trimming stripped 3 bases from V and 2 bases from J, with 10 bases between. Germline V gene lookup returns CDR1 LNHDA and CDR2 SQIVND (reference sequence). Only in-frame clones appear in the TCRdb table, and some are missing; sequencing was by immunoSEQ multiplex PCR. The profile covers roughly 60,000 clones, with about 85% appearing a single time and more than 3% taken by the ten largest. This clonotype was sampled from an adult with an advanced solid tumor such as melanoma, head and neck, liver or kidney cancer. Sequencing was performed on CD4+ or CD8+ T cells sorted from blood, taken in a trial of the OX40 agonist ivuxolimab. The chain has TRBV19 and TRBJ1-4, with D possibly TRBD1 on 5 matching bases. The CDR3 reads CASSMTRQTNEKLFF. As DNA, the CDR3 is TGTGCCAGTAGTATGACCCGACAGACTAATGAAAAACTGTTTTTT.